The 5 T cell receptor beta chains presented below share a single source sample, sequenced in a study of control samples from healthy donors and cancer patients. The table came from immunoSEQ multiplex PCR; TCRdb's copy has only in-frame clones and leaves some out. The data contain approximately 100,000 clones, approximately 90% of them seen just once; the ten biggest clones take up approximately 15%. The sequencing sample was made of blood. These receptors were taken from a woman in her 50s in good health.

The chain has TRBV27 and TRBJ1-5; 7 bases align to TRBD1. V was clipped by 2 bases and J by 4 bases; unmatched bases: 17. In germline, CDR1 is MNHEY, CDR2 SMNVEV (reference sequence). The CDR3 contains 19 residues. For the CDR3, the DNA is TGTGCCAGCAGTTTAATGGCGGGTTCGGGTGGGACAGTTAATCAGCCCCAGCATTTT. Amino acids: CASSLMAGSGGTVNQPQHF.

The chain joins TRBV11-2 to TRBJ1-2; tentatively, D is TRBD1 (6 bases). The V gene lost 5 bases and the J gene lost 14 bases, with 18 bases spanning the gap. This CDR3 has 12 amino acids. In germline, CDR1 is SGHAT, CDR2 FQNNGV. The CDR3 nucleotides read TGTGCCAGCAGCGCAGGAACAGGGTTGTTTACCTTC. Protein sequence: CASSAGTGLFTF.

This chain joins TRBV7-3 and TRBJ2-2; 8 bases are a match to TRBD1. Unmatched junction bases numbered 6, after V lost 5 bases and J lost 1 base. This CDR3 region has 16 residues. From germline, CDR1 is SGHTA and CDR2 FQGTGA. CDR3 nucleotide sequence: TGTGCCAGCAGCAAGCACAGGGGGAAGAACACCGGGGAGCTGTTTTTT. Its translation is CASSKHRGKNTGELFF.

The CDR3 DNA reads TGTGCCAGCAGCCCCCAGACAATGTTAGGGGAGCTGTTTTTT. The encoded protein is CASSPQTMLGELFF. The chain links TRBV7-3 to TRBJ2-2; D unclear. Trimming pared 5 bases from V and 8 bases from J, leaving 15 bases between. CDR3 length: 14 amino acids. The V gene's germline CDR1 is SGHTA and CDR2 FQGTGA. The full variable domain, completed using reference TRBV7-3 and TRBJ2-2, is GAGVSQTPSNKVTEKGKYVELRCDPISGHTALYWYRQSLGQGPEFLIYFQGTGAADDSGLPNDRFFAVRPEGSVSTLKIQRTERGDSAVYLCASSPQTMLGELFFGEGSRLTVL.

The chain uses TRBV7-9 and TRBJ2-7, with 8 bases lining up with TRBD2. With V trimmed by 5 bases and J by 1 base, 7 bases remained unmatched. The germline CDR1 and CDR2 sequences are SEHNR and FQNEAQ (reference sequence). The CDR3 is 15 residues long. CDR3 amino acids: CASSPEGTRSYEQYV. The CDR3 DNA reads TGTGCCAGCAGCCCAGAGGGGACTAGGTCCTACGAGCAGTACGTC.